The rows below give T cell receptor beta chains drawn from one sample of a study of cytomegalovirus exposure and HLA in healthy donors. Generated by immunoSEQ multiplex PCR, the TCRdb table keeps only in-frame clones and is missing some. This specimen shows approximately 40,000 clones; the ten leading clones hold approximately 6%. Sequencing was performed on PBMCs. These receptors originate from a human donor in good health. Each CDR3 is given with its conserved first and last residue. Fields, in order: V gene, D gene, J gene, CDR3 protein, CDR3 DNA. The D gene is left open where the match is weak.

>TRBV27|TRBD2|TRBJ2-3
CASHRAGGTGTDTQYF
TGTGCCAGCCATCGGGCGGGGGGAACTGGCACAGATACGCAGTATTTT
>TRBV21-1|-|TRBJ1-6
CASSIASSPAPLHF
TGTGCCAGCAGCATTGCCTCCTCGCCAGCACCCCTCCACTTT
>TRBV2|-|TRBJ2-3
CASSGDRRTGDTQYF
TGTGCCAGCAGTGGAGATAGGCGAACGGGGGATACGCAGTATTTT
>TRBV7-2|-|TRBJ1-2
CASSVRDKLGYTF
TGTGCCAGCAGCGTCCGGGACAAGCTTGGCTACACCTTC
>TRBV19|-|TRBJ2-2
CASNGQGANTGELFF
TGTGCCAGTAATGGGCAGGGCGCGAACACCGGGGAGCTGTTTTTT
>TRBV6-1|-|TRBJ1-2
CASSESLRVYGYTF
TGTGCCAGCAGTGAAAGTCTGAGGGTTTATGGCTACACCTTC
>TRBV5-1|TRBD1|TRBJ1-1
CASSPQAGTGNTEAFF
TGCGCCAGCAGCCCCCAAGCCGGGACAGGGAACACTGAAGCTTTCTTT
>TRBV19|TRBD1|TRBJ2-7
CASSKTGGVYEQYF
TGTGCCAGTAGCAAGACAGGGGGCGTCTACGAGCAGTACTTC
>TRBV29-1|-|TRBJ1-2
CSDSTLNYGYTF
TGCAGCGATTCGACTCTGAACTATGGCTACACCTTC
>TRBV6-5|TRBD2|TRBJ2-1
CASSVSGGEDNEQFF
TGTGCCAGCAGTGTTAGCGGGGGGGAGGACAATGAGCAGTTCTTC
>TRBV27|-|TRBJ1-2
CASSLAGNYGYTF
TGTGCCAGCAGTTTAGCGGGAAATTATGGCTACACCTTC
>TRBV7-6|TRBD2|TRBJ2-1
CASSFGLAGDYNEQFF
TGTGCCAGCAGCTTCGGCCTAGCGGGGGACTACAATGAGCAGTTCTTC